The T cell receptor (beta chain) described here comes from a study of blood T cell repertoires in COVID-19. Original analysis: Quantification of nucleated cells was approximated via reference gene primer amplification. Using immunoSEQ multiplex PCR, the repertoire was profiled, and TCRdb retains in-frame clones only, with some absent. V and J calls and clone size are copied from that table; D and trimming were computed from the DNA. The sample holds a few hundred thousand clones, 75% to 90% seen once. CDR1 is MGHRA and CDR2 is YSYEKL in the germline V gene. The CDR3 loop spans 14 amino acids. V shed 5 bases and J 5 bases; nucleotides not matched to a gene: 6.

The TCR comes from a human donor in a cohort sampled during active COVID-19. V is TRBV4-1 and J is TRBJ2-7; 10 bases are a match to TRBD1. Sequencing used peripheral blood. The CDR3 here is CASSVRDRGDEQYF. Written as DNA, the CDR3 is TGCGCCAGCAGCGTCCGGGACAGGGGTGACGAGCAGTACTTC.